A selection of T cell receptor beta chains follows, all from one sample in a study of Ad26.COV2.S vaccination and SARS-CoV-2 variants. Assay: immunoSEQ multiplex PCR; the TCRdb copy retains only in-frame clones and omits some. The sample contains some 400,000 clones, about 91% of which appear only once. This material consisted of peripheral blood, taken in a trial of Ad26.COV2.S vaccine versus placebo. These receptors were obtained from a person aged 18-60 years who received the Ad26.COV2.S COVID-19 vaccine or a placebo. Each CDR3 is given with its conserved first and last residue. Fields, in order: J gene, V gene, clone size, D gene, CDR3 DNA, CDR3 protein. D genes are given only for firm matches. Clone sizes are given selectively: once, few, many, or a class where the clone is expanded.

j_gene: TRBJ1-5
v_gene: TRBV6-5
abundance: NA
d_gene: NA
CDR3nt: TGTGCCAGCAGTCCCGAGAGCGCGCGCAATCAGCCCCAGCATTTT
CDR3aa: CASSPESARNQPQHF

j_gene: TRBJ1-3
v_gene: TRBV5-6
abundance: NA
d_gene: TRBD1
CDR3nt: TGTGCCAGCAGCTTGGTGGGGGACAGCCTAGGAACCATATATTTT
CDR3aa: CASSLVGDSLGTIYF

j_gene: TRBJ2-7
v_gene: TRBV6-5
abundance: NA
d_gene: TRBD2
CDR3nt: TGTGCCAGCAGCCCAGGACTAGCGGGTGTTTACGAGCAGTACTTC
CDR3aa: CASSPGLAGVYEQYF

j_gene: TRBJ2-7
v_gene: TRBV7-6
abundance: NA
d_gene: TRBD1
CDR3nt: TGTGCCAGCAGCTCCCTCCCCTTGACAGGGCTCTCCTACGAGCAGTACTTC
CDR3aa: CASSSLPLTGLSYEQYF

j_gene: TRBJ2-7
v_gene: TRBV6-5
abundance: NA
d_gene: NA
CDR3nt: TGTGCCAGCAGGCCAGCACCCTCCTACGAGCAGTACTTC
CDR3aa: CASRPAPSYEQYF

j_gene: TRBJ1-5
v_gene: TRBV2
abundance: NA
d_gene: NA
CDR3nt: TGTGCCAGCAGTGAATCGGGGACGGCGGACCGAGCGCCCCAGCATTTT
CDR3aa: CASSESGTADRAPQHF

j_gene: TRBJ2-3
v_gene: TRBV27
abundance: once
d_gene: NA
CDR3nt: TGTGCCAGCAGTTTCCGAACGACAGATACGCAGTATTTT
CDR3aa: CASSFRTTDTQYF

j_gene: TRBJ2-7
v_gene: TRBV5-1
abundance: NA
d_gene: NA
CDR3nt: TGCGCCAGCAGCTTGGGGACAACCCCTGGGGACGAGCAGTACTTC
CDR3aa: CASSLGTTPGDEQYF

j_gene: TRBJ1-4
v_gene: TRBV29-1
abundance: NA
d_gene: NA
CDR3nt: TGCAGCGTAAGGACCGTTGCAACTAATGAAAAACTGTTTTTT
CDR3aa: CSVRTVATNEKLFF

j_gene: TRBJ2-1
v_gene: TRBV7-6
abundance: NA
d_gene: TRBD2
CDR3nt: TGTGCCAGCAGCTTAGGGTTGGGACTAGCGGGAGGGCCAGTCTACGACAATGAGCAGTTCTTC
CDR3aa: CASSLGLGLAGGPVYDNEQFF

j_gene: TRBJ2-7
v_gene: TRBV10-2
abundance: NA
d_gene: TRBD2
CDR3nt: TGCGCCAGCAGTGAGTCGGGACTAGCGGGGACGGGTGACGAGCAGTACTTC
CDR3aa: CASSESGLAGTGDEQYF